The 30 T cell receptor beta chains below were found in one sample sequenced in a study of blood T cell repertoires in COVID-19 (dated by TCRdb to 2018 to 2020). The library was prepared using the immunoSEQ multiplex PCR assay. The immuneACCESS repertoire file appears here via TCRdb, limited to in-frame rearrangements. These files lack a portion of the clones; in checked studies, under half of the deficit traces to unresolved V genes, and the cause of the others is not known. Recorded for this sample are 300,000 to 350,000 clones; over 75% of them occurred a single time. Together, the top ten hold 6.5% to 8% of the sample. The sample comprised peripheral blood. Every receptor here comes from a woman aged 30 to 39 with COVID-19, enrolled during active disease.

The CDR3 spells CASSLLRQGANEKLFF. CDR3 DNA sequence: TGTGCCAGCAGTTTATTGAGACAGGGGGCTAATGAAAAACTGTTTTTT. The J gene is TRBJ1-4, the V gene TRBV28; 9 bases match TRBD1. Trimming at V came to 1 base and at J to 3 bases, leaving 3 bases not matched to a gene. Germline V gene data show CDR1 as MDHEN and CDR2 as SYDVKM. The CDR3 sequence is 16 residues long.

This CDR3 is CASSQGGSGILGIQYF. Written as DNA, the CDR3 is TGTGCCAGCAGCCAAGGAGGTAGCGGGATATTAGGCATTCAGTACTTC. The chain couples TRBV14 to TRBJ2-4; 8 positions match TRBD2. The germline CDR1 and CDR2 sequences are SGHDN and FVKESK. V lost 1 base to trimming and J lost 9 bases; unmatched junction nucleotides: 11. CDR3 size: 16 residues.

The CDR3 spells CASSPAGRNYNEQFF. Here the CDR3 DNA reads TGTGCCAGCAGCCCGGCGGGGAGGAACTACAATGAGCAGTTCTTC. The V gene is TRBV5-6, the J gene TRBJ2-1, with D tentatively TRBD2 (6 bases). Germline V gene lookup returns CDR1 SGHDT and CDR2 YYEEEE. V lost 4 bases, J lost 3 bases, and 14 bases lay in between. The CDR3 length is 15 residues.

The chain employs TRBV5-6 and TRBJ2-5; 9 bases fit TRBD1. Germline V gene sequence: CDR1 SGHDT, CDR2 YYEEEE. CDR3 length: 14 residues. V trimming: 4 bases; J trimming: 2 bases; junction bases outside the gene matches: 3. DNA for the CDR3: TGTGCCAGCAGCCTAGGGACAGGGCAAGAGACCCAGTACTTC. Amino acid sequence: CASSLGTGQETQYF.

The chain uses TRBV7-3 and TRBJ2-2; 9 bases map to TRBD2. The germline V gene encodes CDR1 SGHTA and CDR2 FQGTGA. CDR3 length: 17 residues. The ends lost 1 base at V and 2 bases at J; junction bases unmatched: 5. CDR3 in DNA: TGTGCCAGCAGCTTAAGCGCTAGCGGGGTTAACACCGGGGAGCTGTTTTTT. Residues: CASSLSASGVNTGELFF.

This chain links TRBV18 with TRBJ2-1, with D hard to call. Trimming shortened V by 2 bases and J by 7 bases, and 15 bases separated the two germline ends. Germline V lookup: CDR1 KGHSH, CDR2 LQKENI. The CDR3 length is 15 residues. The CDR3 DNA sequence: TGTGCCAGCTCACCAAAGGAGACCACCTCGAATGAGCAGTTCTTC. Its protein is CASSPKETTSNEQFF.

CDR3 DNA: TGTGCCTGGAGTACGCGTCGACACTCCGGGAGAACAAACACTGAAGCTTTCTTT. Amino acid sequence: CAWSTRRHSGRTNTEAFF. V gene TRBV30 combines with J gene TRBJ1-1; D remains ambiguous. The CDR3 spans 18 residues. V lost 2 bases to trimming and J lost 2 bases, with 24 bases between them. The germline V gene has CDR1 GTSNPN and CDR2 SVGIG (reference sequence).

This clone was observed at least ten times. The CDR3 loop reads CASSKSGETYNEQFF. The CDR3 coding sequence is TGTGCCAGCAGTAAGAGCGGCGAAACCTACAATGAGCAGTTCTTC. The gene calls are TRBV6-5 and TRBJ2-1; D might be TRBD2 (5 bases). This CDR3 is 15 amino acids long. Between the trimmed V and J ends, which lost 5 bases and 2 bases, there was a span of 13 bases. The germline V gene has CDR1 MNHEY and CDR2 SVGAGI.

The chain carries TRBV19 and TRBJ1-2; D not certain. V shed 2 bases and J shed 6 bases, with 10 bases lying between them. The CDR3 spans 13 residues. The germline V gene has CDR1 LNHDA and CDR2 SQIVND (reference sequence). CDR3 sequence reads: CASSITLSDGYTF. CDR3 in DNA: TGTGCCAGTAGTATAACCCTCAGCGATGGCTACACCTTC.

The genes are TRBV6-5 and TRBJ2-1; unclear D gene. The CDR3 is 14 residues long. V lost 2 bases and J lost 8, with 13 bases in between. Germline V gene lookup returns CDR1 MNHEY and CDR2 SVGAGI. This CDR3 is CASSYLKFRDEQFF. DNA of the CDR3: TGTGCCAGCAGTTACCTTAAATTTCGGGATGAGCAGTTCTTC.

The gene calls are TRBV9 and TRBJ2-7, with 7 bases lining up with TRBD2. This CDR3 has 17 residues. From germline, CDR1 is SGDLS and CDR2 YYNGEE. J was trimmed by 6 bases and V by 0 bases; bases with no gene match: 15. CDR3 protein: CASSVGVSGTGLGEQYF. Here the CDR3 DNA reads TGTGCCAGCAGCGTAGGGGTGAGCGGGACCGGCTTGGGCGAGCAGTACTTC.

This clone appeared a single time. The chain employs TRBV2 and TRBJ2-1, with D tentatively TRBD2 (6 bases). From germline, CDR1 is SNHLY and CDR2 FYNNEI. The CDR3 extends over 15 amino acids. The germline V and J ends were trimmed by 3 bases and 5 bases, with 14 bases remaining between them. The CDR3 loop is CASSEDAGRNNEQFF. The CDR3 nucleotides read TGTGCCAGCAGTGAGGATGCGGGACGGAACAATGAGCAGTTCTTC.

The chain carries TRBV4-2 and TRBJ1-1; D might be TRBD1 (6 bases). The CDR3 extends over 16 amino acids. The germline V and J ends were trimmed by 0 bases and 0 bases, with 11 bases remaining between them. Per germline, CDR1 LGHNA and CDR2 YNFKEQ. The CDR3 nucleotides read TGTGCCAGCAGCCAAGACGGGGGGCAGGTGAACACTGAAGCTTTCTTT. Encoded protein: CASSQDGGQVNTEAFF.

V usage is TRBV5-1 and J usage is TRBJ1-4; 12 nucleotides agree with TRBD1. Germline trimming cut 6 bases from V and 3 bases from J; bases unmatched to any gene: 12. The CDR3 sequence is 18 residues long. The V gene's germline CDR1 is SGHRS and CDR2 YFSETQ. CDR3 sequence (DNA): TGCGCCAGCACCCCGGGACAGGGGGCGTCGGGGTCTAATGAAAAACTGTTTTTT. Translating it yields CASTPGQGASGSNEKLFF.

V is TRBV25-1 and J is TRBJ1-5, with D possibly being TRBD1 (5 bases). The CDR3 covers 13 residues. V was trimmed by 4 bases and J by 4 bases, leaving 8 bases between them. The V gene's germline CDR1 is MGHDK and CDR2 SYGVNS. The CDR3 bases are TGTGCCAGCAGTGGGGGGGTAAATCAGCCCCAGCATTTT. Translating it yields CASSGGVNQPQHF.

The chain couples TRBV5-4 to TRBJ1-2; 9 positions match TRBD1. Germline CDR1 and CDR2: SGHNT and YYREEE (reference sequence). The CDR3 runs to 16 residues. Trimming took 4 bases from V and 2 from J; bases not matched to a gene: 9. DNA of the CDR3: TGTGCCAGCAGCATACCGGGACAGGGAGCAAACTATGGCTACACCTTC. Encoded protein: CASSIPGQGANYGYTF.

The chain recombines TRBV5-1 with TRBJ1-1; possible D gene TRBD1, 5 bases. Trimming removed 4 bases from V and 0 bases from J, with 19 bases in between. This CDR3 is 17 amino acids long. Germline V gives CDR1 SGHRS, CDR2 YFSETQ. The CDR3 sequence: CASSRGVGNTLNTEAFF. The CDR3 DNA reads TGCGCCAGCAGCCGGGGGGTCGGCAACACCTTGAACACTGAAGCTTTCTTT.

Turning to this clone: Other DNA variants within this sample encode the same CDR3. The chain carries TRBV5-1 and TRBJ2-3; D might be TRBD1 (5 bases). The CDR3 covers 14 residues. Germline V gene sequence: CDR1 SGHRS, CDR2 YFSETQ. The V and J ends lost 5 bases and 0 bases respectively, with 10 bases between them. The CDR3 here is CASRQGPSTDTQYF. For the CDR3, the DNA is TGCGCCAGCAGGCAGGGCCCTAGCACAGATACGCAGTATTTT. Full variable domain (outside the CDR3, taken from reference TRBV5-1 and TRBJ2-3): KAGVTQTPRYLIKTRGQQVTLSCSPISGHRSVSWYQQTPGQGLQFLFEYFSETQRNKGNFPGRFSGRQFSNSRSEMNVSTLELGDSALYLCASRQGPSTDTQYFGPGTRLTVL.

The chain is built from TRBV28 and TRBJ1-1; D not certain. This CDR3 comprises 14 residues. Per germline, CDR1 MDHEN and CDR2 SYDVKM. The ends were cut back, 0 bases at V and 7 bases at J, with 12 bases in the middle. The CDR3 nucleotides read TGTGCCAGCAGTTTATGGCGGGGAGGCCATGAAGCTTTCTTT. This codes for CASSLWRGGHEAFF.

The V call is TRBV30, the J call TRBJ2-2; TRBD1 matches at 7 bases. CDR3 length equals 13 residues. The V gene's germline CDR1 is GTSNPN and CDR2 SVGIG (reference sequence). Trimming removed 8 bases from V and 3 bases from J; junction bases left unmatched: 6. The CDR3 sequence is CAVEGGHTGELFF. The CDR3 nucleotides are TGTGCCGTTGAAGGGGGCCACACCGGGGAGCTGTTTTTT. The full variable domain, in which reference TRBV30 and TRBJ2-2 provide the parts outside the CDR3, is SQTIHQWPATLVQPVGSPLSLECTVEGTSNPNLYWYRQAAGRGLQLLFYSVGIGQISSEVPQNLSASRPQDRQFILSSKKLLLSDSGFYLCAVEGGHTGELFFGEGSRLTVL.

The genes are TRBV21-1 and TRBJ1-5. TRBV21-1 is given as a pseudogene. The CDR3 is 19 amino acids. The DNA for the CDR3 is TGTGCCAGCAGCGCAGGAGGAGGGTGGCGATGGTTGAGCAATCAGCCCCAGCATTTT. Translation: CASSAGGGWRWLSNQPQHF.

This rearrangement joins TRBV19 to TRBJ2-1; 13 bases agree with TRBD2. This CDR3 has 16 residues. The germline V gene has CDR1 LNHDA and CDR2 SQIVND (reference sequence). Trimming took 7 bases from V and 3 from J; bases not matched to a gene: 6. Written as DNA, the CDR3 is TGTGCCAGTATGGCGGGACTAGCGGGAAACTACAATGAGCAGTTCTTC. Translated: CASMAGLAGNYNEQFF.

CDR3 amino acids: CASSMGREHGYTF. Here the CDR3 DNA reads TGTGCCAGCTCAATGGGGAGGGAACATGGCTACACCTTC. The V call is TRBV18, the J call TRBJ1-2, with D uncertain. This CDR3 has 13 residues. In germline, CDR1 is KGHSH, CDR2 LQKENI. Trimming took off 5 bases at V and 6 bases at J, with 13 bases between the two ends.

The V gene is TRBV7-8, the J gene TRBJ2-5; 11 bases agree with TRBD2. Germline V gene sequence: CDR1 SGHVS, CDR2 FQNEAQ. This CDR3 has 15 amino acids. The V gene end was trimmed by 5 bases and the J gene end by 5 bases; junction bases not matched to a gene: 7. The CDR3 DNA sequence: TGTGCCAGCAGCGAAGGGACTAGCGGACCGGAGACCCAGTACTTC. Its protein product is CASSEGTSGPETQYF.

This chain uses TRBV18 with TRBJ1-1; TRBD1 matches 8 bases. V gave up 1 base and J gave up 2 bases; unmatched junction bases: 6. CDR3 size: 16 residues. Germline-derived CDR1 and CDR2 are KGHSH and LQKENI. The CDR3 DNA sequence: TGTGCCAGCTCACCACGGACAGGGAGAGGTAACACTGAAGCTTTCTTT. Amino acids: CASSPRTGRGNTEAFF. The full variable domain, with the rest looked up from reference TRBV18 and TRBJ1-1, is NAGVMQNPRHLVRRRGQEARLRCSPMKGHSHVYWYRQLPEEGLKFMVYLQKENIIDESGMPKERFSAEFPKEGPSILRIQQVVRGDSAAYFCASSPRTGRGNTEAFFGQGTRLTVV.

This chain uses TRBV6-4 with TRBJ2-7, with 7 bases fitting TRBD1. V lost 7 bases to trimming and J lost 4 bases; unmatched junction nucleotides: 13. Germline values: CDR1 MRHNA, CDR2 SNTAGT. The CDR3 has 15 residues. The CDR3 is CASIRQGGNGYEQYF. The CDR3 coding sequence is TGTGCCAGCATTAGACAGGGTGGGAACGGGTACGAGCAGTACTTC.

The DNA for the CDR3 is TGTGCCAGCTCACTAGGACAGACTGAAGCTTTCTTT. It yields the protein CASSLGQTEAFF. The chain couples TRBV18 to TRBJ1-1, with a weak D call TRBD1 (6 bases). The length of the CDR3 is 12 residues. Germline values: CDR1 KGHSH, CDR2 LQKENI. V lost 4 bases, J lost 5 bases, and 8 bases lay in between.

The chain uses TRBV6-2 or TRBV6-3 and TRBJ2-3, with 10 nucleotides matching TRBD1. The CDR3 spans 17 residues. The V gene's germline CDR1 is MNHEY and CDR2 SVGEGT. V was clipped by 0 bases and J by 5 bases; unmatched bases: 8. CDR3 sequence: CASSYSTDRGPKDTQYF. CDR3 nucleotides: TGTGCCAGCAGTTACTCGACAGACAGGGGGCCGAAAGATACGCAGTATTTT.

The CDR3 here is CASSEGLFENEAFF. CDR3 nucleotide sequence: TGCGCCAGCAGCGAGGGACTGTTTGAAAATGAAGCTTTCTTT. The chain carries TRBV5-1 and TRBJ1-1; D perhaps matches TRBD1 (5 bases). This CDR3 has 14 residues. The V end was cut by 4 bases, the J end by 7 bases, with 17 bases between. Germline V lookup: CDR1 SGHRS, CDR2 YFSETQ.

V usage is TRBV11-2 and J usage is TRBJ1-2, with TRBD1 matching over 9 bases. In germline, CDR1 is SGHAT, CDR2 FQNNGV. V trimming: 5 bases; J trimming: 6 bases; junction bases outside the gene matches: 10. The CDR3 extends over 15 amino acids. The CDR3, as DNA: TGTGCCAGCAGCGATCCAGGGGACAGGGTTAATGGCTACACCTTC. Translation: CASSDPGDRVNGYTF.